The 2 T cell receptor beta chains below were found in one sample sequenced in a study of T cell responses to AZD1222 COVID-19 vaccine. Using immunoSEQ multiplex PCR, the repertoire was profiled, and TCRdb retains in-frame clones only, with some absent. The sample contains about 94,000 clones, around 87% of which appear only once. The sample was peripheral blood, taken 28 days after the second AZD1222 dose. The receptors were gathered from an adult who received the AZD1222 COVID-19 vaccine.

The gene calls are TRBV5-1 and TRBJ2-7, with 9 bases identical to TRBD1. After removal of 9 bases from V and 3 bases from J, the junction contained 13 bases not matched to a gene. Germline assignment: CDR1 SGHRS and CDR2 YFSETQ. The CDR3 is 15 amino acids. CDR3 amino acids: CATTLTGTGIYEQYF. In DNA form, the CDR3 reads TGCGCCACTACCCTTACCGGGACAGGGATCTACGAGCAGTACTTC.

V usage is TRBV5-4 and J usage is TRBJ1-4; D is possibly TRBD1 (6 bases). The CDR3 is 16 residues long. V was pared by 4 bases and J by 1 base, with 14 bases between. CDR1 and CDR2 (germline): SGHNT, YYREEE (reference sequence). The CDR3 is CASSPGWGLTNEKLFF. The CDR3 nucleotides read TGTGCCAGCAGCCCCGGATGGGGGCTAACTAATGAAAAACTGTTTTTT.